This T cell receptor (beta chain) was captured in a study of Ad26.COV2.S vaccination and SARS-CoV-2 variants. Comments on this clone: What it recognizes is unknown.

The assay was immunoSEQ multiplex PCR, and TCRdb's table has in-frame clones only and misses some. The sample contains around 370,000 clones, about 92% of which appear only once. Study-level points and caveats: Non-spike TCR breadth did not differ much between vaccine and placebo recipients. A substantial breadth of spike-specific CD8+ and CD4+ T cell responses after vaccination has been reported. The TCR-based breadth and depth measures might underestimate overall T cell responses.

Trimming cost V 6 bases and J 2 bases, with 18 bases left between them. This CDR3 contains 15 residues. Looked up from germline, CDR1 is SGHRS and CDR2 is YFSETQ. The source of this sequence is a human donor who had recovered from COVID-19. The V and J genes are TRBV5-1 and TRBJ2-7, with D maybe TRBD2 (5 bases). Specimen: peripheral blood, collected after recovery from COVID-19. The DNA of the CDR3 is TGCGCCAGCACCCAAGGCAACAGCGGTCCCTACGAGCAGTACTTC. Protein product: CASTQGNSGPYEQYF.